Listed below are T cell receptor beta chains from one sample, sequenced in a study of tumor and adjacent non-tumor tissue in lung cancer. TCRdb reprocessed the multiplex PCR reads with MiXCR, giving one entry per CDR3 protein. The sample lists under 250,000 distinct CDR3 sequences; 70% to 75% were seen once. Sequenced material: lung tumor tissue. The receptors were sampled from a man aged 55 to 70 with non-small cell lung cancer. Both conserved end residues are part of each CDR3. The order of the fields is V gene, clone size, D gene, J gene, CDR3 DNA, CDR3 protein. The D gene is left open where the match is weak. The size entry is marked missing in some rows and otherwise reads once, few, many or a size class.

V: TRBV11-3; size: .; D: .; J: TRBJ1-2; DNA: TGTGCCAGTAGCCGGACCTCCGAGCATGGCTACACCTTC; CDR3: CASSRTSEHGYTF
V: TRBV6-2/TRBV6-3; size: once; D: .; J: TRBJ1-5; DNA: TGTGCCAGCAGTTACCCGACAGGCCGCGGGGAGTATATCAATCAGCCCCAGCATTTT; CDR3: CASSYPTGRGEYINQPQHF
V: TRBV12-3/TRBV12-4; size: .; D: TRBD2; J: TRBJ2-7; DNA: TGTGCCAGCAGTTTAAGCTCCCTGGATGGGCGGGAGAGCTACGAGCAGTACTTC; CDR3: CASSLSSLDGRESYEQYF
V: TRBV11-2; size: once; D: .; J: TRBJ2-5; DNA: TGTGCCAGCAGCTCCACAAAGGGGGGGCCAGAGGAGACCCAGTCCTTC; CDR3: CASSSTKGGPEETQSF
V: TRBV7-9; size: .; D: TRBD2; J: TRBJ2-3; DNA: TGTGCCAGCACCCCCCGGGGGGGCCTGACAGATACGCAGTATTTT; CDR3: CASTPRGGLTDTQYF
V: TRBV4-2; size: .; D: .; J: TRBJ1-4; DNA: TGTGCCAGCAGCCAAGATAAGACGGATCCTAATGAAAAACTGTTTTTT; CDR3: CASSQDKTDPNEKLFF
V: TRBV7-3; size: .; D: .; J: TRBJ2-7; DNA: TGTGCCAGCAGCCTCCAGGAGGGAGCCTACGAGCAGTACTTC; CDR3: CASSLQEGAYEQYF
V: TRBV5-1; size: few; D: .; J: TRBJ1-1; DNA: TGCGCCAGCAGCTTAGGGTGGACTGAAGCTTTCTTT; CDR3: CASSLGWTEAFF
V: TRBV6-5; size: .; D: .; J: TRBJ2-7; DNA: TGTGCCAGCAAGGGCCGGGGACCCTCGTACGAGCAGTACTTC; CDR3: CASKGRGPSYEQYF
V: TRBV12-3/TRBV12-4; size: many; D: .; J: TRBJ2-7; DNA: TGTGCCAGCAGTTTGGGCAGAGGGGCCACTTACGAGCAGTACTTC; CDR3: CASSLGRGATYEQYF
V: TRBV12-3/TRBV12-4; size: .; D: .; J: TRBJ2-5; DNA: TGTGCCAGCAGAGAGGGAACGGGGCGCCAAGAGACCCAGTACTTC; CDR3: CASREGTGRQETQYF
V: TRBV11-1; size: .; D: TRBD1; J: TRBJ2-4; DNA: TGTGCCAGTAGCGACCCAGGGGACAGGGTTAACATTCAGTGCTTC; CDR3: CASSDPGDRVNIQCF
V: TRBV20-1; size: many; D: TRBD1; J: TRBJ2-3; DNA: TGCAGTGCGGACAGGGTTTGGATAGATACGCAGTATTTT; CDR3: CSADRVWIDTQYF
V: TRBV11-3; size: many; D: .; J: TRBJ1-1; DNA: TGTGCCAGCAGCTTAGGGGGCCTGAACACTGAAGCTTTCTTT; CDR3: CASSLGGLNTEAFF
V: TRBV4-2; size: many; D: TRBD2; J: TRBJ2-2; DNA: TGTGCCAGCAGCCTCGGGGGGGGGGACACCGGGGAGCTGTTTTTT; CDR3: CASSLGGGDTGELFF
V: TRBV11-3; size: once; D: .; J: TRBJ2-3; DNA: TGTGCCAGCGGCCTGGGACGGATCGGCACAGATACGCGGTATTTT; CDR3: CASGLGRIGTDTRYF
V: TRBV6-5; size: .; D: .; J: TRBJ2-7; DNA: TGTGCCAGCGGGAATGGGGGAGTCACTCGCCACGAGCAGTATTTC; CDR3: CASGNGGVTRHEQYF
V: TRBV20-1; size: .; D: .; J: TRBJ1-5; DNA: TGCAGTGCTTTTCCCAGGGGCCGGGGCAATCAGCCCCAGCATTTT; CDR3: CSAFPRGRGNQPQHF
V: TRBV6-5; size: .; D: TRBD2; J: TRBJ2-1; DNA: TGTGCCAACAGCCGGAATAGCGGGGACTACAATGAGCAGTTCTTC; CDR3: CANSRNSGDYNEQFF
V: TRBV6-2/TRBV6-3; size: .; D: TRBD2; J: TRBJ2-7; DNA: TGTGCCAGCATGAACCCGGGACTAGCAAACGAGCAGTATTTC; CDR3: CASMNPGLANEQYF
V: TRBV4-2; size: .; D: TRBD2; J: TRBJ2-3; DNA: TGTGCCAGCAGCCAAGATCAGAGCGGGGGGGCCGGAAGAGATACGCAATATTTT; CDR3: CASSQDQSGGAGRDTQYF
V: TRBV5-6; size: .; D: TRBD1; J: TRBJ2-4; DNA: TGTACCAGCAGCCCGGACAGGGGGCTGAGCAAAAACATTCAGTACTTC; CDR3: CTSSPDRGLSKNIQYF
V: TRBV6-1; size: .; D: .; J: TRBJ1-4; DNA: TGTGCCAGCAGAGGAGGCTGGATTAATGAAAAACTGTTTTTT; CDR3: CASRGGWINEKLFF
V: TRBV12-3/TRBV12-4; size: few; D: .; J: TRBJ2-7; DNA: TGTGCCAGCAGTTTAGGGACAGGAGGGTGGATGGACGAGCAGTACTTC; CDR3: CASSLGTGGWMDEQYF
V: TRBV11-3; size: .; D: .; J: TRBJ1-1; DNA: TGTGCCACCAGCTTTCAGTGGAACACTGAAGTTTTCTTT; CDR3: CATSFQWNTEVFF
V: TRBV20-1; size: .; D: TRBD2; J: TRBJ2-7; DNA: TGCAGTGAACTAGCGGGGGTGAGCAGGTACGAGCAGTACTTC; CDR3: CSELAGVSRYEQYF
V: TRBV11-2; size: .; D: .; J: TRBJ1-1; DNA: TGTGCCAGTAGGTTAGGGACCACTGAACTTTTCTTT; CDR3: CASRLGTTELFF
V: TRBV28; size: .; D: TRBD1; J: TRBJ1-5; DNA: TGTGCCAGCAGCCCGGCGGGGGGACAGGGCATTAATCAGCCCCAGCATTTT; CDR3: CASSPAGGQGINQPQHF
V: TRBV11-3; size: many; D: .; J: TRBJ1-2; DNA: TGTGCCAGCAGCTTAGAGGGGGATGGCTACACCTTC; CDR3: CASSLEGDGYTF
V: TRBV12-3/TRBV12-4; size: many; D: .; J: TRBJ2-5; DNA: TGTGCCAGCAGTTTAACGGAGAAAGAGACCCAGTACTTC; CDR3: CASSLTEKETQYF
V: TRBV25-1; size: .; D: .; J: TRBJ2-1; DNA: TGTACCAGCCATCCTAGAAACACCTACAATGAGCAGTTCTTC; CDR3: CTSHPRNTYNEQFF
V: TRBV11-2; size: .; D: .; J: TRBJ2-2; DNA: TGTGTCAGCAGCATGGGGGTTAACACAGGGGAGCTGTTTTTT; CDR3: CVSSMGVNTGELFF
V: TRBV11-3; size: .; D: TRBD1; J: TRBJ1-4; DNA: TGTGCCAGCAGCGCATCGCGACAGGGGATCACTAATGAAAAACTGTTTTTT; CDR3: CASSASRQGITNEKLFF
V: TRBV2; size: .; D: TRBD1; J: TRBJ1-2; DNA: TGTGCCAGCATCCAGACAGGGGAAACTTATGGCTACACCTTC; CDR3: CASIQTGETYGYTF
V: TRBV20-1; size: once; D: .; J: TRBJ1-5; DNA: TGCATTCCTAGAACTCTCGGGGGTCCCCAGCATTTT; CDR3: CIPRTLGGPQHF
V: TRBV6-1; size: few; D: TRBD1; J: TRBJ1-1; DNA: TGTGCCAGCAGTGAGAGGTGGACAGGGGGCTGGATTGAAGCTTTCTTT; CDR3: CASSERWTGGWIEAFF
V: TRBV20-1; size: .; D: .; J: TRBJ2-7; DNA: TGCAGTGCAGGAACCGGACAGAGTTACGGGCAGTACTTC; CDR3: CSAGTGQSYGQYF
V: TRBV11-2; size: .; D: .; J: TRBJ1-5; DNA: TGTGCCAGCAACTGGGGGACAAGGGGAGATCAGCCCCAGCATTTT; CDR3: CASNWGTRGDQPQHF
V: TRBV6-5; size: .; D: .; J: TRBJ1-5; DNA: TGTACCAGCAGTTACCTACAGGGAAGCAATCAGCCCCGGCATTTT; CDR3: CTSSYLQGSNQPRHF
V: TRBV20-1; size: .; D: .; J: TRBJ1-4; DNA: TGCAGTGTCAGGGAGCCGGCAACTAATGAAAAACTGTTTTTT; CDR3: CSVREPATNEKLFF
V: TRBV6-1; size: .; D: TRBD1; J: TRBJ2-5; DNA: TGTGCCAGCAATACAGGGGTAGGAGAGACCCAGTACTTC; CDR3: CASNTGVGETQYF
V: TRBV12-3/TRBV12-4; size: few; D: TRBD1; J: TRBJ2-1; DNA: TGTGCCAGCAGTACAAACAGGGGTCTTTACAATGAGCAGTTCTTC; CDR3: CASSTNRGLYNEQFF
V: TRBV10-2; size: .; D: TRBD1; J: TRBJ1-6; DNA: TGCGCCAGCAGACCCCACAGGGGCGGTTCACCCCTCCTCTTT; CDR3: CASRPHRGGSPLLF
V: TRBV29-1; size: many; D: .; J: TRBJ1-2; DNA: TGCAGCGTTCGCCCAAATCAAGAGGGCTACACCTTC; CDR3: CSVRPNQEGYTF
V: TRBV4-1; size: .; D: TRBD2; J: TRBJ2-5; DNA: TGCGCCAGCAGTTGGCGTTTGGCTAGCGGGAACCAAGAGACCCAGTACTTC; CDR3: CASSWRLASGNQETQYF
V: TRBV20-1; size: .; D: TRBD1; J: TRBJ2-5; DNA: TGCAGTACTAGAGACCCGGGACAGGGGGAACGAGAGACCCAGTATTTC; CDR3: CSTRDPGQGERETQYF
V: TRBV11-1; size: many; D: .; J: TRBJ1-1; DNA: TGTGCCAGCAGCTCACGGGGCAGGGCGACTGAAGCTTTCTTT; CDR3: CASSSRGRATEAFF
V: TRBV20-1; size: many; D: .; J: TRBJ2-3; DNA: TGCAGTGCCGACTGGACAGATACGCAGTATTTT; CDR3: CSADWTDTQYF
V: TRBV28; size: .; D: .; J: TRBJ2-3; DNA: TGTGCCAGCAGTTTCTTAGCTAGCGATTCACGGAGTACAGATACGCAGTATTTT; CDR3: CASSFLASDSRSTDTQYF
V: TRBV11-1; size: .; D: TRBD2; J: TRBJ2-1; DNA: TGTGTCAGTAGCTTATCTCGGCTAGCGGAAGGCAACAATGATCAGTTCTTC; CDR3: CVSSLSRLAEGNNDQFF
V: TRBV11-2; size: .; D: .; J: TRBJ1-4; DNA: TGTGCCAGCAGCGCCAGACTGAATGAAAAACTCTTTTTT; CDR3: CASSARLNEKLFF
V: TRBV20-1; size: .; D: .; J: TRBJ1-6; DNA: TGCAGTGTTAGAGGGGGTTTGGATTCACCCCTCCACTTT; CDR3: CSVRGGLDSPLHF
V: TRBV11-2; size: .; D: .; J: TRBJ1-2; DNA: TGTGCCAGCAGCTCCCGTATGTACAGCTACGACTACACCTTC; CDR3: CASSSRMYSYDYTF
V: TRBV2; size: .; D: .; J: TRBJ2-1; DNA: TGTGCCAACAGAGGCCGCGACATTACGAGCTCCTACAATGAGCAGTTCTTC; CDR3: CANRGRDITSSYNEQFF
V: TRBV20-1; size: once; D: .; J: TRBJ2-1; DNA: TGCAGTGCTGCAACCGGGACTTGGGCCGGTGAGCTGTTCTTC; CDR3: CSAATGTWAGELFF